Shown below are 24 T cell receptor beta chains from a single sample sequenced in a study of shared clonotypes between healthy human individuals. The method was immunoSEQ multiplex PCR; TCRdb's version includes in-frame clones alone and lacks a portion of them. The sample holds some 2.1 million clones, 85% to 95% seen once. Sequenced sample: naive CD4+ T cells sorted from blood. Subset meaning: CD45RA+ positively selected. These receptors originate from a young man in good health.

The chain couples TRBV30 to TRBJ1-3; 12 bases fit TRBD1. The CDR3 has 19 amino acids. The germline V gene encodes CDR1 GTSNPN and CDR2 SVGIG (reference sequence). V was clipped by 2 bases and J by 2 bases; unmatched bases: 13. The CDR3 loop is CAWSFSLSGTGGTGNTIYF. As DNA, the CDR3 is TGTGCCTGGAGTTTCTCACTCTCCGGGACAGGGGGCACTGGAAACACCATATATTTT.

This chain uses TRBV4-1 with TRBJ1-2; 7 bases match TRBD1. The CDR3 is 16 amino acids. CDR1 is MGHRA and CDR2 is YSYEKL in the germline V gene. With 3 bases clipped from V and 2 bases from J, the junction kept 9 bases outside the gene matches. CDR3 loop: CASSQAGTEKNYGYTF. The CDR3 DNA reads TGCGCCAGCAGCCAGGCCGGGACAGAGAAGAACTATGGCTACACCTTC.

The CDR3 DNA is TGTGCCAGCAGTGAATACGGGGACCCTTACAATGAGCAGTTCTTC. Residues: CASSEYGDPYNEQFF. The rearrangement uses TRBV2 and TRBJ2-1; D possibly uses TRBD1 or TRBD2 (5 bases each). Per the germline V gene, CDR1 is SNHLY and CDR2 is FYNNEI. The CDR3 is 15 amino acids. V shed 2 bases and J shed 4 bases, with 12 bases lying between them.

The rearrangement uses TRBV13 and TRBJ1-2; 8 bases map to TRBD1. Germline CDR1 is PRHDT and CDR2 is FYEKMQ (reference sequence). The CDR3 sequence is 15 residues long. V lost 2 bases to trimming and J lost 6 bases; unmatched junction nucleotides: 8. The CDR3 sequence is CASSLRGQGADGYTF. CDR3 nucleotides: TGTGCCAGCAGCTTACGAGGGCAGGGGGCGGATGGCTACACCTTC.

This clone has only one observation. This sequence joins TRBV6-1 and TRBJ1-6; no clear D gene. Trimming took 2 bases from V and 11 from J, leaving 7 bases between them. The CDR3 has 12 residues. Germline V gene sequence: CDR1 MNHNS, CDR2 SASEGT. Written as DNA, the CDR3 is TGTGCCAGCAGTGAACCCGGTACACCCCTCCACTTT. Its translation is CASSEPGTPLHF.

This clone has a single count. The rearrangement uses TRBV18 and TRBJ1-1, with D perhaps matching TRBD1 (5 bases). CDR3 size: 13 residues. Germline lookup yields CDR1 KGHSH and CDR2 LQKENI. V lost 3 bases and J 10 bases, leaving 15 bases between the germline ends. The CDR3 nucleotides are TGTGCCAGCTCACCGACGCACGGGGCGAGAGCTTTCTTT. It codes for CASSPTHGARAFF.

V is TRBV6-6 and J is TRBJ1-2; 7 positions match TRBD1. In germline, CDR1 is MNHNY, CDR2 SVGAGI (reference sequence). The CDR3 extends over 14 amino acids. Trimming at V came to 0 bases and at J to 4 bases, leaving 2 bases not matched to a gene. The CDR3 DNA follows: TGTGCCAGCAGTTACTCGAGGGGGCCCTATGGCTACACCTTC. It translates to CASSYSRGPYGYTF.

The table lists this clone with a few counts. The chain employs TRBV25-1 and TRBJ2-4; 13 bases are a match to TRBD2. V was pared by 7 bases and J by 15 bases, with 9 bases of the junction left unmatched. This CDR3 has 13 amino acids. Germline V gene sequence: CDR1 MGHDK, CDR2 SYGVNS. The CDR3 coding sequence is TGTGCCAGCACATCCGGGACTAGCGGGACCCGGTACTTC. This codes for CASTSGTSGTRYF. Combining the CDR3 with reference TRBV25-1 and TRBJ2-4 gives the whole variable domain EADIYQTPRYLVIGTGKKITLECSQTMGHDKMYWYQQDPGMELHLIHYSYGVNSTEKGDLSSESTVSRIRTEHFPLTLESARPSHTSQYLCASTSGTSGTRYFGAGTRLSVL.

The chain couples TRBV4-3 to TRBJ2-7; 8 bases are a match to TRBD1. Germline V gene sequence: CDR1 LGHNA, CDR2 YSLEER. V lost 1 base to trimming and J lost 3 bases; unmatched junction nucleotides: 5. CDR3 length equals 15 residues. In nucleotides, the CDR3 is TGCGCCAGCAGCCAAGGGACAGGGAACTTCTACGAGCAGTACTTC. As protein: CASSQGTGNFYEQYF.

The chain links TRBV5-1 to TRBJ2-6; possible D gene TRBD2, 5 bases. Germline V lookup: CDR1 SGHRS, CDR2 YFSETQ. This CDR3 has 20 residues. The ends were cut back, 0 bases at V and 1 base at J, with 20 bases in the middle. This CDR3 reads CASSLAGFEGTVSGANVLTF. DNA of the CDR3: TGCGCCAGCAGCTTGGCGGGGTTTGAGGGAACCGTGTCTGGGGCCAACGTCCTGACTTTC.

The chain has TRBV2 and TRBJ2-4; TRBD2 is a possible D gene (6 bases). Trimming took 3 bases from V and 7 from J, leaving 19 bases between them. In germline, CDR1 is SNHLY, CDR2 FYNNEI. The CDR3 spans 16 residues. Written as DNA, the CDR3 is TGTGCCAGCAGTGACTCGATCGTGGAGGGGACCAACATTCAGTACTTC. It translates to CASSDSIVEGTNIQYF.

This sequence joins TRBV28 and TRBJ1-2, with no clear D. This CDR3 contains 11 residues. Trimming left V 8 bases short and J 7 bases short, with 11 bases between. Germline-derived CDR1 and CDR2 are MDHEN and SYDVKM. The CDR3 DNA is TGTGCCAGCGCAGTTGCGGGTGGCTACACCTTC. Translating gives CASAVAGGYTF.

Of note for this clone: Other DNA sequences in this sample translate to the same CDR3. The chain is built from TRBV9 and TRBJ1-2, with D uncertain. Trimming left V 0 bases short and J 2 bases short, with 5 bases between. The CDR3 totals 13 residues. Germline-derived CDR1 and CDR2 are SGDLS and YYNGEE. CDR3 in DNA: TGTGCCAGCAGCGTAGACCTAAACTATGGCTACACCTTC. Translation gives CASSVDLNYGYTF.

The rearrangement uses TRBV5-1 and TRBJ2-5; TRBD1 or TRBD2 may be the D gene (5 bases each). This CDR3 has 15 amino acids. The V end lost 0 bases, the J end lost 6 bases, and 15 bases lay between the germline ends. Germline assignment: CDR1 SGHRS and CDR2 YFSETQ. The CDR3 DNA is TGCGCCAGCAGCTTGGTCAGAGGGCAGGGTCAGACCCAGTACTTC. This codes for CASSLVRGQGQTQYF. The full variable domain, rest sourced from reference TRBV5-1 and TRBJ2-5, is KAGVTQTPRYLIKTRGQQVTLSCSPISGHRSVSWYQQTPGQGLQFLFEYFSETQRNKGNFPGRFSGRQFSNSRSEMNVSTLELGDSALYLCASSLVRGQGQTQYFGPGTRLLVL.

The V call is TRBV6-5, the J call TRBJ1-1, with D unresolved. With 7 bases removed from V and 5 bases from J, the gap between germline ends came to 8 bases. The CDR3 spans 11 residues. Germline-derived CDR1 and CDR2 are MNHEY and SVGAGI. CDR3 coding DNA: TGTGCCAGCATTGGTCGGACTGAAGCTTTCTTT. It encodes CASIGRTEAFF.

The chain combines TRBV6-6 with TRBJ2-4; no definite D call. CDR3 length: 13 amino acids. Germline loops: CDR1 MNHNY, CDR2 SVGAGI (reference sequence). V was pared by 6 bases and J by 0 bases, with 6 bases between. The chain's CDR3 is CASSPLAKNIQYF. The CDR3 DNA sequence: TGTGCCAGCAGCCCACTAGCCAAAAACATTCAGTACTTC.

Notes on this clone: The identical CDR3 is also encoded by other nucleotide sequences in the sample. The genes are TRBV5-1 and TRBJ2-3; D call uncertain. The germline V gene encodes CDR1 SGHRS and CDR2 YFSETQ. The ends were cut back, 4 bases at V and 0 bases at J, with 6 bases in the middle. This CDR3 region has 13 residues. CDR3 bases: TGCGCCAGCAGCCCTCAAAGCACAGATACGCAGTATTTT. This encodes CASSPQSTDTQYF. Full variable domain (rest looked up from reference TRBV5-1 and TRBJ2-3): KAGVTQTPRYLIKTRGQQVTLSCSPISGHRSVSWYQQTPGQGLQFLFEYFSETQRNKGNFPGRFSGRQFSNSRSEMNVSTLELGDSALYLCASSPQSTDTQYFGPGTRLTVL.

The rearrangement links TRBV5-1 to TRBJ2-4; possible D gene TRBD1, 5 bases. Between the trimmed V and J ends, which lost 4 bases and 0 bases, there was a span of 11 bases. The CDR3 has 15 residues. CDR1 is SGHRS and CDR2 is YFSETQ in the germline V gene. CDR3 amino acids: CASSDDSLAKNIQYF. The CDR3 region has the DNA TGCGCCAGCAGCGACGACAGCCTAGCCAAAAACATTCAGTACTTC.

V is TRBV5-3 and J is TRBJ1-1; D uncertain. TRBV5-3 is identified as an open reading frame with a role that is uncertain. This CDR3 is 13 amino acids long. V lost 1 base and J 1 base, leaving 5 bases between the germline ends. DNA for the CDR3: TGTGCCAGAAGCTTGTTAGGGAACACTGAAGCTTTCTTT. This sequence encodes CARSLLGNTEAFF.

The chain links TRBV2 to TRBJ1-4, with a weak D call TRBD1 (5 bases). Germline V CDR1 and CDR2: SNHLY, FYNNEI. The CDR3 consists of 14 residues. The ends were cut back, 4 bases at V and 4 bases at J, with 10 bases in the middle. The CDR3: CASSAGFYNEKLFF. CDR3 DNA sequence: TGTGCCAGCAGTGCAGGGTTTTATAATGAAAAACTGTTTTTT.

V and J are TRBV28 and TRBJ2-2; TRBD1 agrees at 11 bases. This CDR3 has 17 amino acids. CDR1 and CDR2 from the germline V gene are MDHEN and SYDVKM. Trimming took 1 base from V and 4 from J; bases not matched to a gene: 5. The CDR3 coding sequence is TGTGCCAGCAGTTTATCGGACAGGGGGCCTTTCACCGGGGAGCTGTTTTTT. Translated: CASSLSDRGPFTGELFF.

A few counts support this clone. Other DNA sequences in this sample translate to the same CDR3. The rearrangement joins TRBV5-6 to TRBJ1-5; no clear D. V gave up 0 bases and J gave up 3 bases, with 1 base separating them. The CDR3 is made up of 12 amino acids. Germline V CDR1 and CDR2: SGHDT, YYEEEE. As DNA, the CDR3 is TGTGCCAGCAGCTTGGTCAATCAGCCCCAGCATTTT. Its translation: CASSLVNQPQHF.

The chain employs TRBV4-2 and TRBJ1-4; D remains ambiguous. Germline V gene sequence: CDR1 LGHNA, CDR2 YNFKEQ. This CDR3 is 16 amino acids long. The V end lost 4 bases, the J end lost 4 bases, and 16 bases lay between the germline ends. The CDR3: CASSLQLGLVNEKLFF. Written as DNA, the CDR3 is TGTGCCAGCAGCCTCCAATTAGGACTGGTTAATGAAAAACTGTTTTTT.

The genes are TRBV2 and TRBJ1-3, with TRBD1 as a possible D gene (5 bases). The V end lost 5 bases, the J end lost 3 bases, and 8 bases lay between the germline ends. CDR1 is SNHLY, CDR2 FYNNEI, per germline. The CDR3 sequence is 13 residues long. CDR3 coding DNA: TGTGCCAGCAGTCGGCAGGGTGGAAACACCATATATTTT. Translated: CASSRQGGNTIYF.